The source of this T cell receptor beta chain is a study of blood T cell repertoires in COVID-19. The CDR3 is 15 amino acids. The germline V gene encodes CDR1 SGHTA and CDR2 FQGNSA. V lost 3 bases to trimming and J lost 7 bases; unmatched junction nucleotides: 5. The authors' processing: Nucleated cell number was recorded as an estimate derived from reference gene primer amplification. Sequencing used immunoSEQ multiplex PCR; TCRdb keeps in-frame clones, though not all of them. The V and J calls and clone size come from that table; D and trimming were worked out from the DNA. The table shows around 480,000 clones, with approximately 90% occurring only once. Living in about two dozen US areas, the participants were between roughly 18 and 89 years of age. Cohort assignment relied on participant-reported clinical history. The study counted Cohort 3 donors as recovered given two negative PCRs, clearance, or symptom resolution.

The chain links TRBV7-2 to TRBJ1-6; TRBD1 aligns across 8 bases. The material sequenced was PBMCs or T cells enriched from blood (not recorded which). The TCR sequence derives from a young woman who had recovered from COVID-19. The CDR3 DNA reads as TGTGCCAGCAGCTTCCAGGGGGCAAGAAATTCACCCCTCCACTTT. Amino acid sequence: CASSFQGARNSPLHF.